Below, 24 T cell receptor beta chains from the same sample are listed, as sequenced in a study of OX40 agonist ivuxolimab in advanced cancers. Method: immunoSEQ multiplex PCR; TCRdb's copy keeps in-frame clones and lacks some. The sample includes over 55,000 clones, roughly 81% of them seen just once. The specimen was CD4+ or CD8+ T cells sorted from blood, collected in a trial of the OX40 agonist ivuxolimab. These receptors came from an adult with an advanced solid tumor such as melanoma, head and neck, liver or kidney cancer.

The chain carries TRBV27 and TRBJ1-1; D is uncertain. Trimming removed 2 bases from V and 1 base from J, with 5 bases in between. Germline V lookup: CDR1 MNHEY, CDR2 SMNVEV (reference sequence). The CDR3 covers 13 residues. The CDR3 nucleotides are TGTGCCAGCAGTTTAGCCGGGAACACTGAAGCTTTCTTT. The encoded protein is CASSLAGNTEAFF.

The chain joins TRBV29-1 to TRBJ2-5; 11 bases fit TRBD2. The germline V gene encodes CDR1 SQVTM and CDR2 ANQGSEA. V trimming: 6 bases; J trimming: 4 bases; junction bases outside the gene matches: 10. The CDR3 runs 15 residues. CDR3: CSVDSGGAWRETQYF. The CDR3 DNA is TGCAGCGTCGATAGCGGGGGGGCCTGGCGAGAGACCCAGTACTTC. The full variable domain, with the rest looked up from reference TRBV29-1 and TRBJ2-5, is SAVISQKPSRDICQRGTSLTIQCQVDSQVTMMFWYRQQPGQSLTLIATANQGSEATYESGFVIDKFPISRPNLTFSTLTVSNMSPEDSSIYLCSVDSGGAWRETQYFGPGTRLLVL.

The gene calls are TRBV7-9 and TRBJ2-7, with 11 bases aligning to TRBD1. The trim removed 4 bases at V and 2 bases at J, leaving 4 bases unmatched. The CDR3 contains 15 residues. The V gene's germline CDR1 is SEHNR and CDR2 FQNEAQ (reference sequence). CDR3 sequence (DNA): TGTGCCAGCAGCTCGCCGGGACAGGGGGCCTACGAGCAGTACTTC. Translated: CASSSPGQGAYEQYF.

The chain has TRBV5-4 and TRBJ2-3, with TRBD2 matching over 11 bases. There are 16 residues in the CDR3. Trimming removed 4 bases from V and 6 bases from J; junction bases left unmatched: 10. Germline V gene lookup returns CDR1 SGHNT and CDR2 YYREEE (reference sequence). In DNA, the CDR3 is TGTGCCAGCAGCCGATCGTCTGGGACTAGCGGTGATACGCAGTATTTT. Translating it yields CASSRSSGTSGDTQYF.

V and J are TRBV7-2 and TRBJ2-3; 7 bases fit TRBD1. Unmatched junction bases numbered 6, after V lost 5 bases and J lost 4 bases. CDR3 size: 14 residues. Germline loops: CDR1 SGHTA, CDR2 FQGNSA. The CDR3 is CASSTRQGPDTQYF. DNA of the CDR3: TGTGCCAGCAGCACCAGACAGGGCCCAGATACGCAGTATTTT.

The chain couples TRBV5-1 to TRBJ1-1; 8 bases are shared with TRBD1. Germline V lookup: CDR1 SGHRS, CDR2 YFSETQ. V lost 2 bases, J lost 1 base, and 4 bases stayed unmatched. The CDR3 runs 15 residues. The CDR3, as DNA: TGCGCCAGCAGCTTAGGACAGGGATGGAACACTGAAGCTTTCTTT. It translates to CASSLGQGWNTEAFF. The complete variable domain, with remaining parts taken from reference TRBV5-1 and TRBJ1-1, reads KAGVTQTPRYLIKTRGQQVTLSCSPISGHRSVSWYQQTPGQGLQFLFEYFSETQRNKGNFPGRFSGRQFSNSRSEMNVSTLELGDSALYLCASSLGQGWNTEAFFGQGTRLTVV.

CDR3 DNA: TGTGCCAGCAGCCGGGACAGTTCCACCGGGGAGCTGTTTTTT. As protein: CASSRDSSTGELFF. The chain joins TRBV11-3 to TRBJ2-2, with 7 bases aligning to TRBD1. This CDR3 region has 14 residues. CDR1 and CDR2 (germline): SGHNT, YENEEA. J was trimmed by 4 bases and V by 5 bases; bases with no gene match: 4.

The rearrangement joins TRBV27 to TRBJ2-7; no definite D call. Germline CDR1 is MNHEY and CDR2 is SMNVEV (reference sequence). V lost 3 bases, J lost 2 bases, and 11 bases lay in between. CDR3 length: 14 residues. CDR3 residues: CASSLSFSTYEQYF. CDR3 bases: TGTGCCAGCAGTTTGAGCTTTTCGACCTACGAGCAGTACTTC.

This clone has more than one count but fewer than ten. This chain uses TRBV6-4 with TRBJ2-2; D gene ambiguous. Germline loops: CDR1 MRHNA, CDR2 SNTAGT. With 5 bases removed from V and 5 bases from J, the gap between germline ends came to 6 bases. The length of the CDR3 is 12 residues. CDR3 protein: CASSSRTGELFF. DNA of the CDR3: TGTGCCAGCAGTTCTAGAACCGGGGAGCTGTTTTTT.

The chain couples TRBV7-2 to TRBJ1-4; D is possibly TRBD1 (5 bases). Germline V gene sequence: CDR1 SGHTA, CDR2 FQGNSA. Trimming took 2 bases from V and 6 from J, leaving 13 bases between them. CDR3 length equals 15 residues. The CDR3 protein is CASSLSSGLYEKLFF. CDR3 in DNA: TGTGCCAGCAGCTTATCGTCAGGGCTTTATGAAAAACTGTTTTTT.

CDR3 amino acids: CASSDSEYSPLFF. In nucleotides, the CDR3 is TGTGCCAGCAGTGATTCCGAGTACTCGCCACTGTTTTTT. This chain uses TRBV6-4 with TRBJ2-2; D gene ambiguous. The CDR3 loop spans 13 amino acids. Trimming shortened V by 3 bases and J by 14 bases, and 16 bases separated the two germline ends. Per the germline V gene, CDR1 is MRHNA and CDR2 is SNTAGT.

The rearrangement joins TRBV7-2 to TRBJ2-3; TRBD2 aligns across 11 bases. Germline CDR1 reads SGHTA; CDR2 reads FQGNSA. The CDR3 spans 14 residues. With V trimmed by 5 bases and J by 5 bases, 3 bases remained unmatched. DNA for the CDR3: TGTGCCAGCAGCCCTCTAGCGGGAGGAGATACGCAGTATTTT. Translating it yields CASSPLAGGDTQYF.

CDR3 residues: CASSSLPGTEFDTQYF. CDR3 in DNA: TGCGCCAGCAGCTCACTCCCTGGGACAGAGTTCGATACGCAGTATTTT. V usage is TRBV5-1 and J usage is TRBJ2-3, with 7 bases lining up with TRBD1. Germline values: CDR1 SGHRS, CDR2 YFSETQ. The CDR3 runs to 16 residues. The V gene end was trimmed by 3 bases and the J gene end by 6 bases; junction bases not matched to a gene: 13.

J is TRBJ2-1 and V is TRBV6-5, with TRBD2 matching 9 bases. The V gene end was trimmed by 2 bases and the J gene end by 7 bases; junction bases not matched to a gene: 9. The CDR3 totals 16 residues. Germline V gene data show CDR1 as MNHEY and CDR2 as SVGAGI. The CDR3 loop reads CASSYKVGGGVNEQFF. The CDR3 coding sequence is TGTGCCAGCAGTTACAAGGTCGGCGGGGGGGTAAATGAGCAGTTCTTC.

The chain couples TRBV6-4 to TRBJ2-3; 9 bases are shared with TRBD2. The V gene's germline CDR1 is MRHNA and CDR2 SNTAGT. The V and J ends lost 3 bases and 3 bases, in that order; junction bases with no gene match: 4. This CDR3 is 15 amino acids long. CDR3 protein: CASSERTSGTDTQYF. The CDR3 DNA follows: TGTGCCAGCAGTGAACGAACTAGCGGGACAGATACGCAGTATTTT.

V usage is TRBV16 and J usage is TRBJ1-1, with a weak D call TRBD1 (6 bases). Germline V gene sequence: CDR1 KGHSY, CDR2 FQNENV. The CDR3 length is 14 residues. Trimming stripped 2 bases from V and 3 bases from J, with 10 bases between. CDR3 amino acids: CASSQTGFDTEAFF. DNA of the CDR3: TGTGCCAGCAGCCAAACAGGGTTCGACACTGAAGCTTTCTTT.

The chain links TRBV18 to TRBJ2-1; tentative D call: TRBD1 (6 bases). CDR3 length: 15 residues. Germline values: CDR1 KGHSH, CDR2 LQKENI. The ends were cut back, 2 bases at V and 2 bases at J, with 10 bases in the middle. This chain's CDR3 is CASSPLQGTYNEQFF. The CDR3 DNA sequence: TGTGCCAGCTCACCATTACAGGGCACCTACAATGAGCAGTTCTTC.

The chain recombines TRBV7-9 with TRBJ1-2; D not certain. Germline CDR1 reads SEHNR; CDR2 reads FQNEAQ (reference sequence). The CDR3 runs 11 residues. Between the trimmed V and J ends, which lost 1 base and 8 bases, there was a span of 5 bases. The CDR3 region has the DNA TGTGCCAGCAGCTTAGGAGGCGGCTACACCTTC. Translation gives CASSLGGGYTF.

The genes are TRBV5-4 and TRBJ2-7; D tentatively reads TRBD1 or TRBD2 (6 bases each). Germline-derived CDR1 and CDR2 are SGHNT and YYREEE (reference sequence). There are 16 residues in the CDR3. V gave up 2 bases and J gave up 2 bases, with 17 bases separating them. Here the CDR3 reads CASSFWGRGVPYEQYF. CDR3 DNA: TGTGCCAGCAGCTTTTGGGGGCGGGGAGTACCCTACGAGCAGTACTTC.

V is TRBV7-3 and J is TRBJ1-1; 7 bases are a match to TRBD1. From germline, CDR1 is SGHTA and CDR2 FQGTGA. The CDR3 length is 14 residues. V lost 5 bases, J lost 3 bases, and 6 bases stayed unmatched. This CDR3 is CASSVQTGDTEAFF. The CDR3 nucleotides read TGTGCCAGCAGCGTCCAAACAGGGGACACTGAAGCTTTCTTT.

The chain joins TRBV21-1 to TRBJ2-7; the table calls TRBD1, which could not be checked here. TRBV21-1 is described as a pseudogene. The CDR3 is 14 amino acids. The CDR3 sequence: CASSKALAPYEQYF. The CDR3 nucleotides are TGTGCCAGCAGCAAGGCCCTGGCTCCCTACGAGCAGTACTTC.

The J gene is TRBJ2-1, the V gene TRBV7-9, with unresolved D. V gave up 0 bases and J gave up 9 bases, with 9 bases separating them. The CDR3 extends over 13 amino acids. Germline CDR1 reads SEHNR; CDR2 reads FQNEAQ (reference sequence). CDR3 in DNA: TGTGCCAGCAGCTTAGCGCGAGTGAGTGAGCAGTTCTTC. Protein: CASSLARVSEQFF. Drawing the rest from reference TRBV7-9 and TRBJ2-1, the complete variable domain is DTGVSQNPRHKITKRGQNVTFRCDPISEHNRLYWYRQTLGQGPEFLTYFQNEAQLEKSRLLSDRFSAERPKGSFSTLEIQRTEQGDSAMYLCASSLARVSEQFFGPGTRLTVL.

The V gene is TRBV4-2, the J gene TRBJ1-1, with a tentative D call TRBD1 (6 bases). The CDR3 spans 13 residues. Germline V gene sequence: CDR1 LGHNA, CDR2 YNFKEQ. V dropped 0 bases and J dropped 10 bases, with 12 bases sitting between them. CDR3 region: CASSQDRGQGAFF. As DNA, the CDR3 is TGTGCCAGCAGCCAAGACCGGGGGCAAGGAGCTTTCTTT.

The chain couples TRBV5-1 to TRBJ2-7, with TRBD2 matching 9 bases. V lost 5 bases to trimming and J lost 0 bases; unmatched junction nucleotides: 6. Germline V gene sequence: CDR1 SGHRS, CDR2 YFSETQ. CDR3 length: 15 amino acids. This CDR3 reads CASRMRTSDSYEQYF. CDR3 in DNA: TGCGCCAGCAGAATGAGGACTAGCGACTCCTACGAGCAGTACTTC.